Presented here are 22 T cell receptor beta chains from one specimen sequenced in a study of blood T cell repertoires in COVID-19. Profiling relied on immunoSEQ multiplex PCR, and the TCRdb table lists in-frame clones only, not all of them. The table lists about 270,000 clones, roughly nine tenths of them singletons. The sequenced sample consisted of PBMCs or T cells enriched from blood (not recorded which). The receptors were gathered from a woman between 18 and 29 years old who had recovered from COVID-19.

The CDR3 protein is CASSLGGGPNEQFF. CDR3 nucleotide sequence: TGTGCCAGCAGCTTGGGCGGGGGCCCCAATGAGCAGTTCTTC. This rearrangement joins TRBV7-3 to TRBJ2-1; tentative D call: TRBD2 (7 bases). Germline assignment: CDR1 SGHTA and CDR2 FQGTGA. The CDR3 contains 14 residues. With 3 bases removed from V and 6 bases from J, the gap between germline ends came to 12 bases.

The chain is built from TRBV5-1 and TRBJ1-5; tentative D call: TRBD1 (5 bases). In germline, CDR1 is SGHRS, CDR2 YFSETQ. This CDR3 contains 13 residues. With 1 base removed from V and 7 bases from J, the gap between germline ends came to 9 bases. CDR3 sequence reads: CASSLRGTQPQHF. As DNA, the CDR3 is TGCGCCAGCAGCTTGAGGGGAACACAGCCCCAGCATTTT.

This clone was observed a single time. The V call is TRBV6-6, the J call TRBJ2-1; perhaps TRBD2 as D (7 bases). The germline CDR1 and CDR2 sequences are MNHNY and SVGAGI (reference sequence). The V gene lost 3 bases and the J gene lost 7 bases, with 13 bases spanning the gap. This CDR3 comprises 14 residues. The CDR3 DNA reads TGTGCCAGCAGTTATGTGAGGGGGGGAAATGAGCAGTTCTTC. Its protein is CASSYVRGGNEQFF.

The chain combines TRBV19 with TRBJ2-1; 8 bases agree with TRBD1. Germline values: CDR1 LNHDA, CDR2 SQIVND (reference sequence). The trim removed 6 bases at V and 8 bases at J, leaving 9 bases unmatched. The CDR3 contains 14 residues. Here the CDR3 reads CASRLPGGVHEQFF. CDR3 sequence (DNA): TGTGCCAGTAGGCTTCCAGGGGGCGTCCATGAGCAGTTCTTC.

The CDR3 region is CASSPPTEDIQYF. DNA of the CDR3: TGTGCCAGCAGTCCCCCGACAGAGGACATTCAGTACTTC. The chain has TRBV28 and TRBJ2-4; tentative D call: TRBD1 (5 bases). The V end was cut by 5 bases, the J end by 8 bases, with 13 bases between. There are 13 residues in the CDR3. Germline V gene data show CDR1 as MDHEN and CDR2 as SYDVKM.

This sequence joins TRBV5-1 and TRBJ2-7; 11 bases are shared with TRBD1. The J segment lost 2 bases and the V segment lost 4 bases, leaving 5 bases of the junction unmatched. From germline, CDR1 is SGHRS and CDR2 YFSETQ. The CDR3 is 15 amino acids. DNA of the CDR3: TGCGCCAGCAGCGGACGGGACAGGGGGGCCTACGAGCAGTACTTC. This gives the protein CASSGRDRGAYEQYF.

J is TRBJ2-3 and V is TRBV19, with TRBD1 as a possible D gene (5 bases). Trimming took 7 bases from V and 4 from J, leaving 15 bases between them. The CDR3 is 14 amino acids. Germline loops: CDR1 LNHDA, CDR2 SQIVND (reference sequence). CDR3 region: CASKKGVLADTQYF. In DNA, the CDR3 is TGTGCCAGTAAAAAAGGGGTGTTGGCAGATACGCAGTATTTT.

This clone was seen only a few times. This chain's CDR3 is CASSLSGQGYGYTF. DNA for the CDR3: TGTGCCAGCAGCTTATCGGGACAGGGGTATGGCTACACCTTC. This rearrangement joins TRBV7-9 to TRBJ1-2; 10 nucleotides line up with TRBD1. V shed 2 bases and J 5 bases; nucleotides not matched to a gene: 2. Germline values: CDR1 SEHNR, CDR2 FQNEAQ (reference sequence). This CDR3 region has 14 residues.

V is TRBV25-1 and J is TRBJ1-2, with a weak D call TRBD1 (5 bases). Germline V gene lookup returns CDR1 MGHDK and CDR2 SYGVNS. The V gene lost 3 bases and the J gene lost 3 bases, with 8 bases spanning the gap. CDR3 length: 13 amino acids. CDR3 sequence: CASSETVDYGYTF. DNA for the CDR3: TGTGCCAGCAGTGAGACAGTAGACTATGGCTACACCTTC.

The gene calls are TRBV5-6 and TRBJ2-7; 7 positions match TRBD1. The CDR3 spans 16 residues. V shed 0 bases and J 5 bases; nucleotides not matched to a gene: 11. Per the germline V gene, CDR1 is SGHDT and CDR2 is YYEEEE. The CDR3 region is CASSLEGARDSHEQYF. The CDR3, as DNA: TGTGCCAGCAGCTTGGAGGGGGCCAGGGACAGTCACGAGCAGTACTTC.

V gene TRBV3-1 (or the pseudogene TRBV3-2) combines with J gene TRBJ2-1; the match to TRBD1 covers 9 bases. The CDR3 extends over 15 amino acids. V trimming: 4 bases; J trimming: 8 bases; junction bases outside the gene matches: 9. Germline V gene lookup returns CDR1 LGHDT and CDR2 YNNKEL (reference sequence). The CDR3 region has the DNA TGTGCCAGCAGCCCTGGGGACAGGGAAGTTGATGAGCAGTTCTTC. Translated: CASSPGDREVDEQFF.

The rearrangement joins TRBV28 to TRBJ1-5; D not certain. Germline V gene lookup returns CDR1 MDHEN and CDR2 SYDVKM. The CDR3 spans 11 residues. V was pared by 6 bases and J by 3 bases, with 3 bases between. CDR3 sequence (DNA): TGTGCCAGCAGCAACAATCAGCCCCAGCATTTT. Translated: CASSNNQPQHF.

The chain couples TRBV9 to TRBJ2-1; 11 nucleotides agree with TRBD2. Unmatched junction bases numbered 5, after V lost 2 bases and J lost 4 bases. The CDR3 has 16 amino acids. Germline CDR1 is SGDLS and CDR2 is YYNGEE. CDR3 residues: CASSVTSGGVYNEQFF. The CDR3 DNA follows: TGTGCCAGCAGCGTCACTAGCGGGGGAGTTTACAATGAGCAGTTCTTC.

The CDR3 DNA reads as TGCGCCAGCAGCCTTATAGGACAGGGGGCGAATTCGGTTAACTATGGCTACACCTTC. It yields the protein CASSLIGQGANSVNYGYTF. The chain is built from TRBV5-1 and TRBJ1-2; 11 positions match TRBD1. The CDR3 spans 19 residues. CDR1 is SGHRS, CDR2 YFSETQ, per germline. J was trimmed by 1 base and V by 4 bases; bases with no gene match: 15. Full variable domain (outside the CDR3, taken from reference TRBV5-1 and TRBJ1-2): KAGVTQTPRYLIKTRGQQVTLSCSPISGHRSVSWYQQTPGQGLQFLFEYFSETQRNKGNFPGRFSGRQFSNSRSEMNVSTLELGDSALYLCASSLIGQGANSVNYGYTFGSGTRLTVV.

The V gene is TRBV11-2, the J gene TRBJ2-3; D possibly corresponds to TRBD2 (7 bases). V lost 1 base and J 5 bases, leaving 10 bases between the germline ends. Germline V gene sequence: CDR1 SGHAT, CDR2 FQNNGV. The CDR3 runs to 14 residues. CDR3 region: CASSLAGGIDTQYF. The CDR3 DNA follows: TGTGCCAGCAGCTTAGCGGGGGGCATAGATACGCAGTATTTT.

V gene TRBV11-2 combines with J gene TRBJ1-1, with D perhaps TRBD1 (6 bases). V gave up 1 base and J gave up 4 bases, with 10 bases separating them. CDR1 and CDR2 (germline): SGHAT, FQNNGV. This CDR3 region has 14 residues. CDR3 nucleotides: TGTGCCAGCAGCTTAGGGCAGGGGACCACTGAAGCTTTCTTT. Amino acids: CASSLGQGTTEAFF.

This chain links TRBV7-9 with TRBJ2-5, with 8 bases fitting TRBD1. This CDR3 comprises 15 residues. From germline, CDR1 is SEHNR and CDR2 FQNEAQ (reference sequence). CDR3 in amino acids: CDTPTPDRAGETQYF. The CDR3 region has the DNA TGTGACACACCAACTCCGGACAGGGCGGGGGAGACCCAGTACTTC.

The chain joins TRBV10-3 to TRBJ2-7, with D tentatively TRBD1 (6 bases). The V and J ends lost 2 bases and 3 bases respectively, with 8 bases between them. CDR1 and CDR2 (germline): ENHRY, SYGVKD. This CDR3 spans 13 amino acids. CDR3 sequence (DNA): TGTGCCATCAGTGAGGGGGGCAACTACGAGCAGTACTTC. It encodes CAISEGGNYEQYF.

This chain connects TRBV5-6 to TRBJ1-4; D remains ambiguous. Deletions cut 5 bases from V and 4 bases from J, with 12 bases between. The CDR3 contains 14 residues. Looked up from germline, CDR1 is SGHDT and CDR2 is YYEEEE. CDR3 DNA sequence: TGTGCCAGCAGATATATACGGGGTAATGAAAAACTGTTTTTT. Translation: CASRYIRGNEKLFF. Using reference TRBV5-6 and TRBJ1-4 for the parts outside the CDR3, the full variable domain is DAGVTQSPTHLIKTRGQQVTLRCSPKSGHDTVSWYQQALGQGPQFIFQYYEEEERQRGNFPDRFSGHQFPNYSSELNVNALLLGDSALYLCASRYIRGNEKLFFGSGTQLSVL.

The chain couples TRBV2 to TRBJ2-2, with TRBD1 identical over 11 bases. V was clipped by 4 bases and J by 7 bases; unmatched bases: 5. Germline V gene data show CDR1 as SNHLY and CDR2 as FYNNEI. This CDR3 contains 15 residues. In DNA, the CDR3 is TGTGCCAGCAGTGTGGACAGGGGGCGGGTCGGGGAGCTGTTTTTT. It is translated as CASSVDRGRVGELFF.

The chain has TRBV11-2 and TRBJ2-7, with D possibly being TRBD1 (6 bases). This CDR3 comprises 16 residues. Trimming shortened V by 5 bases and J by 4 bases, and 21 bases separated the two germline ends. Germline CDR1 and CDR2: SGHAT and FQNNGV. As DNA, the CDR3 is TGTGCCAGCAGCGCAGACACAGGGCGATCGTTTTACGAGCAGTACTTC. Protein product: CASSADTGRSFYEQYF.

V usage is TRBV27 and J usage is TRBJ1-2; maybe TRBD1 (6 bases). Germline values: CDR1 MNHEY, CDR2 SMNVEV (reference sequence). The length of the CDR3 is 15 residues. V was cut by 0 bases and J by 4 bases, with 12 bases left in between. The CDR3: CASSLSMGAIYGYTF. In nucleotides, the CDR3 is TGTGCCAGCAGTTTATCGATGGGGGCAATCTATGGCTACACCTTC.